Below are 9 T cell receptor beta chains sequenced from a single sample in a study of response to subunit inactivated influenza vaccine. TCRdb processed the RT-PCR reads anew with MiXCR; each CDR3 protein has one entry. The sample lists fewer than 700,000 distinct CDR3 sequences; over 10% were seen once. This sample comprised PBMCs from blood, obtained roughly 46 days after vaccination. Receptors were obtained from a man between 45 and 60 years old who received an inactivated influenza vaccine.

This clonotype appeared many times. Written as DNA, the CDR3 is TGTGCCAGCAGTTTCAGCGGGACAGAATTGCCCCAGCATTTT. It yields the protein CASSFSGTELPQHF. This rearrangement joins TRBV12-3 or TRBV12-4 to TRBJ1-5, with 7 bases lining up with TRBD1. V shed 3 bases, J shed 9 bases, and the junction held 8 bases outside the gene matches. The length of the CDR3 is 14 residues.

This clonotype was seen ten or more times. The chain is built from TRBV3-1 and TRBJ2-7, with TRBD1 matching 8 bases. After removal of 4 bases from V and 2 bases from J, the junction contained 10 bases not matched to a gene. The CDR3 covers 16 residues. Germline CDR1 LGHDT, CDR2 YNNKEL (reference sequence). The CDR3: CASSRTPGQGAYEQYF. The CDR3 coding sequence is TGTGCCAGCAGCCGAACACCAGGACAGGGCGCCTACGAGCAGTACTTC.

This clonotype has only a few counts. The gene calls are TRBV12-3 or TRBV12-4 and TRBJ2-5, with D maybe TRBD1 (5 bases). The CDR3 length is 14 residues. The V and J ends lost 3 bases and 0 bases respectively, with 8 bases between them. In nucleotides, the CDR3 is TGTGCCAGCAGTTTGTGGACATACCAAGAGACCCAGTACTTC. This sequence encodes CASSLWTYQETQYF.

This clonotype was detected a few times. The chain recombines TRBV24-1 with TRBJ2-1, with D tentatively TRBD1 (6 bases). The CDR3 is 15 amino acids. Germline V gene data show CDR1 as KGHDR and CDR2 as SFDVKD. V lost 4 bases and J lost 4, with 13 bases in between. For the CDR3, the DNA is TGTGCCACCAGTGACGCGGGTAGGGGGTACAATGAGCAGTTCTTC. This sequence encodes CATSDAGRGYNEQFF.

The table lists this clonotype with a few counts. The chain couples TRBV5-1 to TRBJ2-1; TRBD2 might be the D (5 bases). CDR3 length: 14 residues. Trimming took 5 bases from V and 7 from J, leaving 16 bases between them. Germline CDR1 reads SGHRS; CDR2 reads YFSETQ. CDR3 coding DNA: TGCGCCAGCAGTCCCGGGCGGGTAGGTAATGAGCAGTTCTTC. It is translated as CASSPGRVGNEQFF. Supplemented by reference TRBV5-1 and TRBJ2-1, the full variable domain reads KAGVTQTPRYLIKTRGQQVTLSCSPISGHRSVSWYQQTPGQGLQFLFEYFSETQRNKGNFPGRFSGRQFSNSRSEMNVSTLELGDSALYLCASSPGRVGNEQFFGPGTRLTVL.

CDR3 loop: CASKLGGDSYNEQFF. CDR3 sequence (DNA): TGTGCCTCGAAGCTGGGTGGGGACTCCTACAATGAGCAGTTCTTC. V usage is TRBV5-4 and J usage is TRBJ2-1, with D unclear. This CDR3 has 15 amino acids. CDR1 SGHNT and CDR2 YYREEE come from the germline V gene (reference sequence). Deletions cut 10 bases from V and 0 bases from J, with 17 bases between.

This clonotype was counted a single time. The V call is TRBV7-9, the J call TRBJ2-1; TRBD2 matches 7 bases. Trimming removed 5 bases from V and 8 bases from J; junction bases left unmatched: 12. CDR1 and CDR2 from the germline V gene are SEHNR and FQNEAQ (reference sequence). There are 15 residues in the CDR3. The CDR3 bases are TGTGCCAGCAGCAAAAGCGGGGCCGAAAGGCATGAGCAGTTCTTC. Amino acid sequence: CASSKSGAERHEQFF. Based on the CDR3 plus reference TRBV7-9 and TRBJ2-1, the full variable domain is DTGVSQNPRHKITKRGQNVTFRCDPISEHNRLYWYRQTLGQGPEFLTYFQNEAQLEKSRLLSDRFSAERPKGSFSTLEIQRTEQGDSAMYLCASSKSGAERHEQFFGPGTRLTVL.

This rearrangement joins TRBV28 to TRBJ2-7; D not certain. The germline V gene has CDR1 MDHEN and CDR2 SYDVKM. V lost 3 bases, J lost 0 bases, and 9 bases lay in between. The CDR3 consists of 14 residues. The CDR3 coding sequence is TGTGCCAGCAGTTTTATCCTCTACTCCTACGAGCAGTACTTC. Protein sequence: CASSFILYSYEQYF.

V gene TRBV7-2 combines with J gene TRBJ2-7; TRBD2 matches 9 bases. CDR1 is SGHTA, CDR2 FQGNSA, per germline. Trimming cost V 1 base and J 4 bases; bases outside gene matches: 5. CDR3 size: 15 residues. The DNA for the CDR3 is TGTGCCAGCAGCTTAGGCCTAGCGGGACGTTACGAGCAGTACTTC. It specifies CASSLGLAGRYEQYF.